The 5 T cell receptor beta chains given below trace back to one sample, sequenced in a study of cytomegalovirus exposure and HLA in healthy donors. A multiplex PCR was run with 60 Vbeta primers and 13 Jbeta primers. Clones were sequenced by immunoSEQ multiplex PCR, and TCRdb holds only the in-frame ones, with some missing. The sample lists more than 200,000 clones; 82% were seen once. What was sequenced was PBMCs. The receptors were gathered from a man aged 35-49 years in good health and CMV-seropositive.

This clone came up once. This sequence joins TRBV19 and TRBJ1-1; possible D gene TRBD1, 5 bases. Germline V lookup: CDR1 LNHDA, CDR2 SQIVND (reference sequence). The CDR3 is made up of 14 amino acids. V was pared by 3 bases and J by 7 bases, with 15 bases between. The CDR3 nucleotides read TGTGCCAGTAGTATCGGGGGGAAGAGGCGTGAAGCTTTCTTT. It translates to CASSIGGKRREAFF.

The chain recombines TRBV28 with TRBJ2-7; 13 bases agree with TRBD2. The V gene's germline CDR1 is MDHEN and CDR2 SYDVKM. V lost 4 bases, J lost 9 bases, and 9 bases stayed unmatched. The CDR3 extends over 15 amino acids. The CDR3 DNA reads TGTGCCAGCAGTTCAGGACTAGCGGGGGCTGGGGTGCAGTACTTC. Translated, it gives CASSSGLAGAGVQYF. The full variable domain, completed using reference TRBV28 and TRBJ2-7, is DVKVTQSSRYLVKRTGEKVFLECVQDMDHENMFWYRQDPGLGLRLIYFSYDVKMKEKGDIPEGYSVSREKKERFSLILESASTNQTSMYLCASSSGLAGAGVQYFGPGTRLTVT.

The rearrangement joins TRBV5-6 to TRBJ2-5; D perhaps matches TRBD1 (5 bases). Near its end, the DNA agrees better with TRBJ2-7, so the J call may be wrong. CDR1 and CDR2 from the germline V gene are SGHDT and YYEEEE. This CDR3 is 14 amino acids long. For the CDR3, the DNA is TGTGCCAGCAGCTTGAGGGGTGCCTCCTACGAGCAGTACTTC. It specifies CASSLRGASYEQYF.

This chain joins TRBV2 and TRBJ2-5; 8 positions match TRBD2. The CDR3 has 15 amino acids. CDR1 is SNHLY, CDR2 FYNNEI, per germline. V lost 7 bases, J lost 1 base, and 8 bases stayed unmatched. The CDR3 region is CASTTSLAVQETQYF. As DNA, the CDR3 is TGTGCCAGCACCACCTCACTAGCGGTCCAAGAGACCCAGTACTTC.

The V call is TRBV5-8, the J call TRBJ1-5; the match to TRBD1 covers 7 bases. The CDR3 sequence is 14 residues long. Per the germline V gene, CDR1 is SGHTS and CDR2 is YDEGEE. Unmatched junction bases numbered 4, after V lost 5 bases and J lost 2 bases. This chain's CDR3 is CASRLTGRNQPQHF. DNA for the CDR3: TGTGCCAGCAGACTGACAGGGCGCAATCAGCCCCAGCATTTT.